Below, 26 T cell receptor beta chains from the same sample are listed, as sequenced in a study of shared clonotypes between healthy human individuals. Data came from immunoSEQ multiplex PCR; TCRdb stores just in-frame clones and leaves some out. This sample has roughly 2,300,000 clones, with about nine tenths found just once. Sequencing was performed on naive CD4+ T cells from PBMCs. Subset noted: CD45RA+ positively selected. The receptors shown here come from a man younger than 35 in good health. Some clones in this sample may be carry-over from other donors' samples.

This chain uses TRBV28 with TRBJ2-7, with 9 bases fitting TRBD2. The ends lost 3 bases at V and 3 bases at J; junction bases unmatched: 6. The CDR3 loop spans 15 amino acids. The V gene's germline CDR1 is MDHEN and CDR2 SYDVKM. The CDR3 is CASSLAASGNYEQYF. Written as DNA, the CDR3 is TGTGCCAGCAGTTTGGCGGCTAGCGGGAACTACGAGCAGTACTTC. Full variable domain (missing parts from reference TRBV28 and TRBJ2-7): DVKVTQSSRYLVKRTGEKVFLECVQDMDHENMFWYRQDPGLGLRLIYFSYDVKMKEKGDIPEGYSVSREKKERFSLILESASTNQTSMYLCASSLAASGNYEQYFGPGTRLTVT.

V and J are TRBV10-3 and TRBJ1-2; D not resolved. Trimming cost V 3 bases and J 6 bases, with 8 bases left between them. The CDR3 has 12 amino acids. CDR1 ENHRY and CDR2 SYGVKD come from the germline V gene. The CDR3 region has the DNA TGTGCCATCAGTGATGCCCGCCATGGCTACACCTTC. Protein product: CAISDARHGYTF.

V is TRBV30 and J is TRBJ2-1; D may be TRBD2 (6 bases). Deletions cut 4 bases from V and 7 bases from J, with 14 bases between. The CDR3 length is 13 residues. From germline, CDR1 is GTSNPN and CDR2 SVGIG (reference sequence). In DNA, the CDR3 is TGTGCCTGGAAGCGGGCTGGGGGGAATGAGCAGTTCTTC. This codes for CAWKRAGGNEQFF.

CDR3 nucleotide sequence: TGTGCCAGCAGTCCGGGGACAGGGCGTGTCTACGAGCAGTACTTC. Protein product: CASSPGTGRVYEQYF. The genes are TRBV28 and TRBJ2-7; 9 bases map to TRBD1. Germline CDR1 reads MDHEN; CDR2 reads SYDVKM. The CDR3 runs 15 residues. After removal of 5 bases from V and 3 bases from J, the junction contained 8 bases not matched to a gene.

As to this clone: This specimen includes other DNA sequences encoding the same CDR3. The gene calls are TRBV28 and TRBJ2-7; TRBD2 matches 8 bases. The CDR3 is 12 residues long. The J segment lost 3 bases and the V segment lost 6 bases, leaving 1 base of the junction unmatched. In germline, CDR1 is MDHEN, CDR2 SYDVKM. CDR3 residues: CASSLAGYEQYF. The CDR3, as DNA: TGTGCCAGCAGCCTAGCGGGCTACGAGCAGTACTTC. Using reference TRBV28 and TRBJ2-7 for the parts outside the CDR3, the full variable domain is DVKVTQSSRYLVKRTGEKVFLECVQDMDHENMFWYRQDPGLGLRLIYFSYDVKMKEKGDIPEGYSVSREKKERFSLILESASTNQTSMYLCASSLAGYEQYFGPGTRLTVT.

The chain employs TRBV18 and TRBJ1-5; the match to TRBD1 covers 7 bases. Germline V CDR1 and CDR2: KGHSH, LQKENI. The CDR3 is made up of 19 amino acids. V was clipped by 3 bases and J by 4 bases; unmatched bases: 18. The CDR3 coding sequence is TGTGCCAGCTCACCGGCGCTCGGACAGGCCACTGCGGAGAATCAGCCCCAGCATTTT. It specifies CASSPALGQATAENQPQHF.

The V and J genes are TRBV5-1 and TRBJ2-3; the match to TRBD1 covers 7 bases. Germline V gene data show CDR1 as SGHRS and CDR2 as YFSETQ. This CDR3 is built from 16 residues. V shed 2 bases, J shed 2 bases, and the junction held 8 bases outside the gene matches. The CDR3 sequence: CASSLRQGRSTDTQYF. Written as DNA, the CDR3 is TGCGCCAGCAGCTTACGACAGGGAAGATCCACAGATACGCAGTATTTT.

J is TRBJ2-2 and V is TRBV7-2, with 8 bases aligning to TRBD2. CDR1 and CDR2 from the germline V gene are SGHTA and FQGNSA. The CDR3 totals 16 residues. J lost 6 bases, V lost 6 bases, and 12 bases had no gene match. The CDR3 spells CASSPGPGLDPGELFF. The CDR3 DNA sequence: TGTGCCAGCAGTCCCGGGCCGGGACTAGACCCCGGGGAGCTGTTTTTT.

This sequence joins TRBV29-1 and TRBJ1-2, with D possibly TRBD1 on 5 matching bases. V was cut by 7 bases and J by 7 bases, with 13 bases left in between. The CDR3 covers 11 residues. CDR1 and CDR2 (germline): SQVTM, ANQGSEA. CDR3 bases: TGCAGCGCAACTAGCGGGGGTGGCTACACCTTC. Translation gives CSATSGGGYTF.

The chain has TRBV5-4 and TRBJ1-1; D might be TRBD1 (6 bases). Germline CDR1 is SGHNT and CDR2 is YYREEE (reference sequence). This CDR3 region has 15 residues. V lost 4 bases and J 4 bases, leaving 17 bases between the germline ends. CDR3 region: CASSHRGQGSTEAFF. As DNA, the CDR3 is TGTGCCAGCAGCCACCGCGGCCAGGGGTCCACTGAAGCTTTCTTT.

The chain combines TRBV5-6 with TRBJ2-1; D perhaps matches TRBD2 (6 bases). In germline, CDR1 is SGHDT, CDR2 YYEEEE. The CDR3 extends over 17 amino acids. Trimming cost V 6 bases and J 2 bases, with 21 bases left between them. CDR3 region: CASTRSSGRLTYNEQFF. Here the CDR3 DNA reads TGTGCCAGCACCCGGAGCAGCGGGCGACTTACCTACAATGAGCAGTTCTTC.

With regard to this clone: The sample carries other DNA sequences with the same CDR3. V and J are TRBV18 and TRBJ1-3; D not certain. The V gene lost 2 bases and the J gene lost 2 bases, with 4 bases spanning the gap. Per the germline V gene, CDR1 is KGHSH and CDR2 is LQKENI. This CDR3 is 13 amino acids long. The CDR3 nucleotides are TGTGCCAGCTCACCAGGCGCTGGAAACACCATATATTTT. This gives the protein CASSPGAGNTIYF.

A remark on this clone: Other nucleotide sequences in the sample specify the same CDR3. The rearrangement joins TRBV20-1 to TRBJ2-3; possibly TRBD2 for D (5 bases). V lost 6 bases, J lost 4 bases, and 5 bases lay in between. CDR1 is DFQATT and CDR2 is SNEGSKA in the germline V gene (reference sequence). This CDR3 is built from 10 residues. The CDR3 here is CSAGADTQYF. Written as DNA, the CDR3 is TGCAGTGCCGGGGCAGATACGCAGTATTTT.

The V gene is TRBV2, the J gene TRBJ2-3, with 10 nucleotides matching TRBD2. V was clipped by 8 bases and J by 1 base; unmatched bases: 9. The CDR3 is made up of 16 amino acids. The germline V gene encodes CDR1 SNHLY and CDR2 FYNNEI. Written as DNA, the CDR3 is TGTGCCAGCCCCCCAGCGGGAGGGCTTCGCACAGATACGCAGTATTTT. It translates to CASPPAGGLRTDTQYF. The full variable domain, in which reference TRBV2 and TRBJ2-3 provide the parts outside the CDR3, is EPEVTQTPSHQVTQMGQEVILRCVPISNHLYFYWYRQILGQKVEFLVSFYNNEISEKSEIFDDQFSVERPDGSNFTLKIRSTKLEDSAMYFCASPPAGGLRTDTQYFGPGTRLTVL.

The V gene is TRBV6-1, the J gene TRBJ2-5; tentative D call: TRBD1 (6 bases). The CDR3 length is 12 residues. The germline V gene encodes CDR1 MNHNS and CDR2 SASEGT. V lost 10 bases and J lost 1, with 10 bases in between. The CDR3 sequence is CATDRIQETQYF. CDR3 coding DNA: TGTGCCACCGACAGGATCCAAGAGACCCAGTACTTC.

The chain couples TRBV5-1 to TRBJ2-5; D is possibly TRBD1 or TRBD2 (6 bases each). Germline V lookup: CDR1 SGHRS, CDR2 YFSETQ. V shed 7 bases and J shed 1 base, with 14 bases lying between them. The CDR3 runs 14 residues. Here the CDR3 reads CASQTRGAQETQYF. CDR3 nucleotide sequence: TGCGCCAGCCAGACTAGGGGGGCCCAAGAGACCCAGTACTTC.

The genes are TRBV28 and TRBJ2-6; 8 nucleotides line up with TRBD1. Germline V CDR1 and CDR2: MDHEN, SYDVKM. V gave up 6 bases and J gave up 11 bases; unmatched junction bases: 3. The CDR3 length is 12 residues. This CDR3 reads CASRQGEHVLTF. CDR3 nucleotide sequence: TGTGCCAGCAGACAGGGGGAACACGTCCTGACTTTC.

The CDR3 DNA sequence: TGTGCCAGCAGCTTAGTAGGGGACAGGGGGCCCTACAATGAGCAGTTCTTC. It is translated as CASSLVGDRGPYNEQFF. This rearrangement joins TRBV7-9 to TRBJ2-1; the match to TRBD1 covers 12 bases. The CDR3 covers 17 residues. Trimming took 1 base from V and 2 from J; bases not matched to a gene: 3. In germline, CDR1 is SEHNR, CDR2 FQNEAQ (reference sequence). The whole variable domain, remainder taken from reference TRBV7-9 and TRBJ2-1, is DTGVSQNPRHKITKRGQNVTFRCDPISEHNRLYWYRQTLGQGPEFLTYFQNEAQLEKSRLLSDRFSAERPKGSFSTLEIQRTEQGDSAMYLCASSLVGDRGPYNEQFFGPGTRLTVL.

The CDR3 is CASSPQGLVNTIYF. The DNA of the CDR3 is TGTGCCAGCAGCCCACAAGGGCTGGTCAACACCATATATTTT. The rearrangement uses TRBV28 and TRBJ1-3; D unclear. V lost 6 bases, J lost 7 bases, and 16 bases lay in between. Germline V gene data show CDR1 as MDHEN and CDR2 as SYDVKM. The CDR3 has 14 residues.

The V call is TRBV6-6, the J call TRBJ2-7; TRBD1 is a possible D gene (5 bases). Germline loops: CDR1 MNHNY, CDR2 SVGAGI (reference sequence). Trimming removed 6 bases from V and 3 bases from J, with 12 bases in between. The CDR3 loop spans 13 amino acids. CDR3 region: CASSPGQIYEQYF. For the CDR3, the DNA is TGTGCCAGCAGCCCTGGACAAATCTACGAGCAGTACTTC.

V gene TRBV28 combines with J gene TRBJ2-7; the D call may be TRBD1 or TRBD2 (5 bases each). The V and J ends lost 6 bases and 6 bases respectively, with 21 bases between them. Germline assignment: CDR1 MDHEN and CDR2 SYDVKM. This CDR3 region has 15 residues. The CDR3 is CASSLNGLGDGEQYF. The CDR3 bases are TGTGCCAGCAGCCTAAACGGGTTGGGGGACGGCGAGCAGTACTTC.

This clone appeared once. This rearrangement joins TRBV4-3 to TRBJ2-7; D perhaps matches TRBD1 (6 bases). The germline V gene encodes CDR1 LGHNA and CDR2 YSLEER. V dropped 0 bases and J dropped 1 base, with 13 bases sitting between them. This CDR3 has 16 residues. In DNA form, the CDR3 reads TGCGCCAGCAGCCAAGATGGAAGGGGGAAATCCTACGAGCAGTACTTC. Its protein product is CASSQDGRGKSYEQYF.

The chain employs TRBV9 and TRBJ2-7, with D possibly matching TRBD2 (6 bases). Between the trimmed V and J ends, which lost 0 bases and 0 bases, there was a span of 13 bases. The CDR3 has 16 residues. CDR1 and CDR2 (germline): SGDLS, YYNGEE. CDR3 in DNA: TGTGCCAGCAGCGTAGATGGCGCGGGGCTCTCCTACGAGCAGTACTTC. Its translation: CASSVDGAGLSYEQYF.

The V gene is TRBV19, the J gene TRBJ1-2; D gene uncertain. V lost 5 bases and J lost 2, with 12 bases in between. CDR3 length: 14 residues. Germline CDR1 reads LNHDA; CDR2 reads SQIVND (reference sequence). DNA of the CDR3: TGTGCCAGTAGTCGATCTGGTATAAACTATGGCTACACCTTC. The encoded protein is CASSRSGINYGYTF.

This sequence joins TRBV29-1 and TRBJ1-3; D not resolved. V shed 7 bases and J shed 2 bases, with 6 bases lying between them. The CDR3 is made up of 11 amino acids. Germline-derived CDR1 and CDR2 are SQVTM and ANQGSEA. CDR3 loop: CSALAGNTIYF. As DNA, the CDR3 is TGCAGCGCCCTGGCTGGAAACACCATATATTTT.

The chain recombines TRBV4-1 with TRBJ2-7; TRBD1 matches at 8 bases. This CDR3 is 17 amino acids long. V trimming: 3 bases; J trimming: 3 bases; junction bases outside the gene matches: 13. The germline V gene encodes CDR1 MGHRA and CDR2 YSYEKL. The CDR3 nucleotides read TGCGCCAGCAGCCAGGCGAACCCGGGACAGGCTTTCTACGAGCAGTACTTC. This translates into CASSQANPGQAFYEQYF.